This T cell receptor beta chain was sequenced for a study of blood T cell repertoires in COVID-19. Across the whole study: Acute and convalescent COVID-19 specimens originated in the United States, Italy and Spain. Nucleic acid was either cDNA or gDNA, and it came from T cells, B-cell-depleted T cells, or PBMCs.

In regard to this clone: Other DNA sequences in the same sample also yield this CDR3.

This CDR3 spans 15 amino acids. Germline CDR1 reads LNHDA; CDR2 reads SQIVND (reference sequence). V was clipped by 8 bases and J by 1 base; unmatched bases: 8. Authors' data handling: Reference gene primers were amplified, and this amplification served to estimate nucleated cell counts. The assay was immunoSEQ multiplex PCR, and TCRdb's table has in-frame clones only and misses some. V and J calls and clone size follow that table, whereas D and trimming were derived from the DNA. This table has about 52,000 clones, 80% to 90% appearing once. The V call is TRBV19, the J call TRBJ1-5; TRBD1 aligns across 7 bases. This sequence originates from a man aged 65 to 85 with acute or convalescent COVID-19. Source material: peripheral blood. The CDR3 here is CASRDRVKSNQPQHF. The CDR3 DNA sequence: TGTGCCAGTCGTGACAGGGTTAAGAGCAATCAGCCCCAGCATTTT.